The source of this T cell receptor beta chain is a study of tumor-infiltrating lymphocytes in primary liver carcinoma. At the level of the study: Patients' primary liver carcinoma was surgically resected. Maximum tumor diameters ranged from roughly 4.2 to 11 cm, stage T1-T3 N0M0. Study-wide results and limits: There was no comparison of CD4+ and CD8+ repertoires, as samples were bulk unsorted. Compared with tumor region pairs, tumor-adjacent and tumor-blood pairs overlapped less.

RNA isolated from unsorted whole blood supplied the blood RNA, with germline DNA also extracted. This clonotype was recorded many times. Its antigen is currently unknown. V was pared by 5 bases and J by 0 bases, with 2 bases of the junction left unmatched. The germline CDR1 and CDR2 sequences are SGHAT and FQNNGV. This CDR3 contains 15 residues. Synthesis of TCR beta cDNA was carried out from 500 ng total RNA with a constant-region primer. Investigators got TCR beta libraries out of three nested multiplex PCR rounds, done with slightly modified ARM-PCR. PCR rounds one and two used TRBV1-TRBV30 forward primers with a C-beta reverse primer for around 11 cycles each. Each CDR3 protein is one row after TCRdb ran MiXCR on the multiplex PCR reads. This sample has some 180,000 distinct CDR3 sequences, with about 55% found just once.

This TCR derives from a man aged 35-49 years with primary liver carcinoma and hepatitis B virus infection. The V call is TRBV11-2, the J call TRBJ2-1; 9 bases agree with TRBD2. Sequencing input: peripheral blood. The CDR3 region has the DNA TGTGCCAGCAGCATTAGCGGGAGCTCCTACAATGAGCAGTTCTTC. This gives the protein CASSISGSSYNEQFF.